The next 10 T cell receptor beta chains were all read from a single sample in a study of early T cells in non-severe SARS-CoV-2 infection. MiXCR, applied by TCRdb to the 5' RACE reads, yields one record per CDR3 protein. The table lists 25,000 to 30,000 distinct CDR3 sequences, 5% of them singletons, with roughly a tenth in the top ten. The specimen was whole blood. These receptors were obtained from an adult who was a healthcare worker with PCR-confirmed SARS-CoV-2 infection or an uninfected control (not recorded which).

This clonotype was observed a handful of times. The V and J genes are TRBV11-2 and TRBJ2-3; D is unclear. This CDR3 comprises 13 residues. From germline, CDR1 is SGHAT and CDR2 FQNNGV. With 5 bases removed from V and 9 bases from J, the gap between germline ends came to 15 bases. The CDR3, as DNA: TGTGCCAGCAGCGAAGGAACCGCCGGAACGCAGTATTTT. Protein sequence: CASSEGTAGTQYF. The full variable domain, with the rest looked up from reference TRBV11-2 and TRBJ2-3, is EAGVAQSPRYKIIEKRQSVAFWCNPISGHATLYWYQQILGQGPKLLIQFQNNGVVDDSQLPKDRFSAERLKGVDSTLKIQPAKLEDSAVYLCASSEGTAGTQYFGPGTRLTVL.

This clonotype appeared many times. V gene TRBV4-1 combines with J gene TRBJ1-1, with 7 bases that match TRBD1. Germline assignment: CDR1 MGHRA and CDR2 YSYEKL. The CDR3 extends over 14 amino acids. Trimming cost V 5 bases and J 6 bases; bases outside gene matches: 9. CDR3 sequence (DNA): TGCGCCAGCAGCGCACGACAGGGAAGGTCTGAAGCTTTCTTT. As protein: CASSARQGRSEAFF.

In this sample, this clonotype turned up many times. CDR3 protein: CASSLELNYNSPLHF. CDR3 DNA: TGTGCCAGCAGCTTGGAGCTGAACTATAATTCACCCCTCCACTTT. V usage is TRBV5-4 and J usage is TRBJ1-6; no firm D call. The V end lost 0 bases, the J end lost 3 bases, and 7 bases lay between the germline ends. CDR1 is SGHNT, CDR2 YYREEE, per germline (reference sequence). This CDR3 region has 15 residues.

In its sample, this clonotype was seen a few times. The chain has TRBV6-2 or TRBV6-3 and TRBJ2-7; the D gene is possibly TRBD1 (5 bases). The CDR3 loop spans 16 amino acids. CDR1 is MNHEY and CDR2 is SVGEGT in the germline V gene. V was pared by 2 bases and J by 2 bases, with 16 bases between. This CDR3 is CASSYVPRQRTYEQYF. CDR3 DNA: TGTGCCAGCAGTTACGTCCCCCGACAGAGGACCTACGAGCAGTACTTC.

The chain uses TRBV23-1 and TRBJ1-3; D unresolved. TRBV23-1 is recorded as an ORF, its role being uncertain. With 1 base removed from V and 4 bases from J, the gap between germline ends came to 26 bases. This CDR3 spans 20 amino acids. Here the CDR3 DNA reads TGCGCCAGCAGTCAATATTGGGAGATGAAAGCGTGGGATTTGGGAAACACCATATATTTT. It yields the protein CASSQYWEMKAWDLGNTIYF.

At least ten counts were recorded for this clonotype. The J gene is TRBJ1-5, the V gene TRBV7-9; 10 positions match TRBD1. Per the germline V gene, CDR1 is SEHNR and CDR2 is FQNEAQ (reference sequence). J was trimmed by 3 bases and V by 5 bases; bases with no gene match: 7. The CDR3 runs to 16 residues. CDR3 coding DNA: TGTGCCAGCAGCCAATCGGACAGGGGGGCCAATCAGCCCCAGCATTTT. This sequence encodes CASSQSDRGANQPQHF. The full variable domain, in which reference TRBV7-9 and TRBJ1-5 provide the parts outside the CDR3, is DTGVSQNPRHKITKRGQNVTFRCDPISEHNRLYWYRQTLGQGPEFLTYFQNEAQLEKSRLLSDRFSAERPKGSFSTLEIQRTEQGDSAMYLCASSQSDRGANQPQHFGDGTRLSIL.

In this sample, this clonotype turned up many times. The chain employs TRBV20-1 and TRBJ1-5, with no clear D. This CDR3 is built from 13 residues. CDR1 is DFQATT and CDR2 is SNEGSKA in the germline V gene (reference sequence). V was pared by 1 base and J by 5 bases, with 9 bases between. The CDR3 DNA is TGCAGTGCTAGAGGGGATATCGATCAGCCCCAGCATTTT. This codes for CSARGDIDQPQHF.

This clonotype was observed at least ten times. V and J are TRBV18 and TRBJ2-7; D is perhaps TRBD2 (6 bases). The CDR3 consists of 15 residues. V was cut by 2 bases and J by 2 bases, with 13 bases left in between. Germline CDR1 is KGHSH and CDR2 is LQKENI. The CDR3 reads CASSPNSRTTYEQYF. Here the CDR3 DNA reads TGTGCCAGCTCACCAAACTCACGGACTACCTACGAGCAGTACTTC. The full variable domain, completed using reference TRBV18 and TRBJ2-7, is NAGVMQNPRHLVRRRGQEARLRCSPMKGHSHVYWYRQLPEEGLKFMVYLQKENIIDESGMPKERFSAEFPKEGPSILRIQQVVRGDSAAYFCASSPNSRTTYEQYFGPGTRLTVT.

Ten or more counts support this clonotype. The J gene is TRBJ2-3, the V gene TRBV7-6; D gene ambiguous. Germline CDR1 SGHVS, CDR2 FNYEAQ. The CDR3 consists of 16 residues. The V end lost 2 bases, the J end lost 2 bases, and 14 bases lay between the germline ends. CDR3 bases: TGTGCCAGCAGCTTATCAAGCTTAGGGTTCACAGATACGCAGTATTTT. This gives the protein CASSLSSLGFTDTQYF.

This clonotype was seen ten or more times. The CDR3 bases are TGTGCCAGCTCAACCGTGGACAGTCAGCATTTT. This gives the protein CASSTVDSQHF. V usage is TRBV18 and J usage is TRBJ1-5; tentative D call: TRBD1 (6 bases). CDR1 and CDR2 (germline): KGHSH, LQKENI. The CDR3 has 11 amino acids. Trimming pared 5 bases from V and 13 bases from J, leaving 12 bases between.